This T cell receptor beta chain was identified in a study of blood T cell repertoires in COVID-19. At the level of the study: Acute and convalescent COVID-19 samples came from the United States, Italy and Spain. PBMCs, B-cell-depleted T cells, or T cells provided the cDNA or gDNA that made up the material.

Those enrolled in Seattle joined during active infection and were followed longitudinally afterward. Trimming took 5 bases from V and 0 from J; bases not matched to a gene: 4. Germline CDR1 is LNHDA and CDR2 is SQIVND (reference sequence). The CDR3 spans 15 residues. In the authors' workflow: Quantification of nucleated cells was approximated via reference gene primer amplification. Sequencing was performed with immunoSEQ multiplex PCR; in TCRdb, only in-frame clones are kept and a portion is missing. The D gene and trimming were derived from the DNA, and the V and J assignments and clone size from that table. In the table there are roughly 230,000 clones, 85% of which are singletons.

V is TRBV19 and J is TRBJ2-1; 7 bases are a match to TRBD1. Sequenced input: peripheral blood. The clonotype was recovered from a man in his fifties or sixties with COVID-19, enrolled during active disease. The CDR3 protein is CASSQQGSSYNEQFF. The CDR3 DNA follows: TGTGCCAGTAGTCAACAGGGGTCCTCCTACAATGAGCAGTTCTTC.